These 31 T cell receptor beta chains share one sample of origin, sequenced in a study of shared clonotypes between healthy human individuals. Clones were read by immunoSEQ multiplex PCR, and TCRdb kept only the in-frame ones, dropping some. The top ten hold about 0.25% of the sample, which has fewer than 850,000 clones, about 97% seen once. Positive CCR7 selection of CD45RO-negative cells yielded the naive CD8 cells, and terminally differentiated effector memory CD45RA+ cells were excluded. The sequenced sample was naive CD8+ T cells sorted from blood. The source of these receptors is a man aged 25-45 years in good health.

The rearrangement links TRBV2 to TRBJ1-5, with D tentatively TRBD1 (6 bases). Trimming stripped 4 bases from V and 1 base from J, with 11 bases between. Germline V CDR1 and CDR2: SNHLY, FYNNEI. The CDR3 has 15 residues. CDR3 in amino acids: CASSGITGSNQPQHF. CDR3 bases: TGTGCCAGCAGTGGGATCACAGGGAGCAATCAGCCCCAGCATTTT.

The chain joins TRBV4-3 to TRBJ2-7; either TRBD1 or TRBD2 may supply D (6 bases each). V was shortened by 0 bases and J by 2 bases, with 14 bases between the two germline ends. This CDR3 region has 16 residues. Germline loops: CDR1 LGHNA, CDR2 YSLEER. CDR3 region: CASSQDRGTLPYEQYF. CDR3 DNA sequence: TGCGCCAGCAGCCAAGATAGGGGGACTTTACCCTACGAGCAGTACTTC.

The chain combines TRBV10-2 with TRBJ2-3, with 13 bases matching TRBD2. J lost 4 bases, V lost 6 bases, and 4 bases had no gene match. The CDR3 consists of 15 residues. Per germline, CDR1 WSHSY and CDR2 SAAADI. The CDR3 coding sequence is TGCGCCAGCAGCGGACTAGCGGGAGTCCCAGATACGCAGTATTTT. Amino acids: CASSGLAGVPDTQYF.

CDR3 coding DNA: TGTGCCAGCAGCTCTAGCGGAACCTACGAGCAGTACTTC. It encodes CASSSSGTYEQYF. The J gene is TRBJ2-7, the V gene TRBV7-6; 7 nucleotides agree with TRBD2. The CDR3 runs 13 residues. The trim removed 4 bases at V and 2 bases at J, leaving 2 bases unmatched. The germline CDR1 and CDR2 sequences are SGHVS and FNYEAQ. Supplemented by reference TRBV7-6 and TRBJ2-7, the full variable domain reads GAGVSQSPRYKVTKRGQDVALRCDPISGHVSLYWYRQALGQGPEFLTYFNYEAQQDKSGLPNDRFSAERPEGSISTLTIQRTEQRDSAMYRCASSSSGTYEQYFGPGTRLTVT.

This rearrangement joins TRBV27 to TRBJ2-1; TRBD2 matches at 8 bases. In germline, CDR1 is MNHEY, CDR2 SMNVEV (reference sequence). Germline trimming cut 8 bases from V and 6 bases from J; bases unmatched to any gene: 3. The CDR3 is 12 amino acids. CDR3 sequence (DNA): TGTGCCAGCCAGCGGGGGATCAATGAGCAGTTCTTC. Its protein is CASQRGINEQFF.

J is TRBJ2-1 and V is TRBV6-1; D call uncertain. The CDR3 sequence is 14 residues long. Germline assignment: CDR1 MNHNS and CDR2 SASEGT. V was cut by 7 bases and J by 5 bases, with 15 bases left in between. This CDR3 is CASTSLLAHNEQFF. The CDR3 region has the DNA TGTGCCAGCACCTCTCTTCTGGCCCACAATGAGCAGTTCTTC.

This chain connects TRBV7-9 to TRBJ2-3; D not certain. CDR3 length equals 12 residues. V lost 3 bases to trimming and J lost 5 bases, with 6 bases between them. CDR1 is SEHNR and CDR2 is FQNEAQ in the germline V gene (reference sequence). CDR3 residues: CASSFLGDTQYF. In nucleotides, the CDR3 is TGTGCCAGCAGCTTTTTGGGAGATACGCAGTATTTT. The whole variable domain, filled in from reference TRBV7-9 and TRBJ2-3, reads DTGVSQNPRHKITKRGQNVTFRCDPISEHNRLYWYRQTLGQGPEFLTYFQNEAQLEKSRLLSDRFSAERPKGSFSTLEIQRTEQGDSAMYLCASSFLGDTQYFGPGTRLTVL.

The chain employs TRBV7-9 and TRBJ2-7, with 8 bases identical to TRBD1. Looked up from germline, CDR1 is SEHNR and CDR2 is FQNEAQ (reference sequence). J was trimmed by 3 bases and V by 4 bases; bases with no gene match: 8. The CDR3 runs 15 residues. This chain's CDR3 is CASSSGQGPNYEQYF. As DNA, the CDR3 is TGTGCCAGCAGCTCAGGACAGGGTCCAAACTACGAGCAGTACTTC.

The rearrangement uses TRBV19 and TRBJ2-1, with 8 bases that match TRBD2. Germline values: CDR1 LNHDA, CDR2 SQIVND (reference sequence). The V gene end was trimmed by 1 base and the J gene end by 6 bases; junction bases not matched to a gene: 5. The CDR3 is made up of 15 amino acids. CDR3 in amino acids: CASSIVLAGRNEQFF. The CDR3 DNA is TGTGCCAGTAGTATAGTTTTAGCGGGACGCAATGAGCAGTTCTTC.

The rearrangement joins TRBV18 to TRBJ1-2, with TRBD1 matching 7 bases. Germline CDR1 reads KGHSH; CDR2 reads LQKENI. After removal of 7 bases from V and 5 bases from J, the junction contained 10 bases not matched to a gene. This CDR3 region has 14 residues. The CDR3 loop is CASLDGQDTYGYTF. The CDR3 nucleotides read TGTGCCAGCTTAGACGGACAGGATACATATGGCTACACCTTC.

The chain carries TRBV4-1 and TRBJ2-2; TRBD2 might be the D (6 bases). The CDR3 totals 21 residues. Germline values: CDR1 MGHRA, CDR2 YSYEKL. Trimming stripped 1 base from V and 7 bases from J, with 31 bases between. The CDR3 DNA reads as TGCGCCAGCAGCCAAGTGAGTTTGGCAGATCCACTCGGTGTGGGACTCGGGGAGCTGTTTTTT. Amino acids: CASSQVSLADPLGVGLGELFF.

The chain joins TRBV28 to TRBJ2-1; 12 bases are shared with TRBD2. Losses at the gene ends were 6 bases for V and 12 bases for J; bases not matched to a gene: 12. Germline assignment: CDR1 MDHEN and CDR2 SYDVKM. The CDR3 consists of 15 residues. CDR3 loop: CASSPSSGRVPGQFF. The CDR3 coding sequence is TGTGCCAGCAGCCCCTCTAGCGGGAGGGTCCCCGGGCAGTTCTTC.

V usage is TRBV21-1 and J usage is TRBJ2-1; whether TRBD2, the table's D call, matches the DNA was not checked. TRBV21-1 has pseudogene status. This CDR3 is built from 19 residues. The chain's CDR3 is CASSKARRGSGRRGNEQFF. For the CDR3, the DNA is TGTGCCAGCAGCAAAGCTCGACGGGGAAGCGGGAGGCGAGGCAATGAGCAGTTCTTC.

The chain couples TRBV7-3 to TRBJ2-1; possible D gene TRBD2, 5 bases. The CDR3 covers 14 residues. The V gene's germline CDR1 is SGHTA and CDR2 FQGTGA. V was trimmed by 1 base and J by 7 bases, leaving 11 bases between them. In DNA form, the CDR3 reads TGTGCCAGCAGCTTAAGGCTGGACTCTAATGAGCAGTTCTTC. Its protein is CASSLRLDSNEQFF.

The J gene is TRBJ2-3, the V gene TRBV11-2; D gene ambiguous. Looked up from germline, CDR1 is SGHAT and CDR2 is FQNNGV. Trimming left V 4 bases short and J 0 bases short, with 8 bases between. CDR3 size: 14 residues. The CDR3 DNA follows: TGTGCCAGCAGCTCTAACCCCAGCACAGATACGCAGTATTTT. It translates to CASSSNPSTDTQYF.

V usage is TRBV14 and J usage is TRBJ2-1, with 10 nucleotides matching TRBD2. V shed 4 bases, J shed 0 bases, and the junction held 3 bases outside the gene matches. This CDR3 comprises 16 residues. The germline V gene has CDR1 SGHDN and CDR2 FVKESK. The CDR3 DNA sequence: TGTGCCAGCAGCCGGGCTAGCGGGAGCTCCTACAATGAGCAGTTCTTC. Residues: CASSRASGSSYNEQFF.

V is TRBV5-5 and J is TRBJ2-7, with D perhaps given as TRBD1 or TRBD2 (5 bases each). The V end lost 0 bases, the J end lost 3 bases, and 13 bases lay between the germline ends. The CDR3 is 15 amino acids. The V gene's germline CDR1 is SGHKS and CDR2 YYEKEE (reference sequence). The CDR3 spells CASSLAGQLFYEQYF. As DNA, the CDR3 is TGTGCCAGCAGCTTGGCGGGGCAACTCTTCTACGAGCAGTACTTC.

The J gene is TRBJ2-7, the V gene TRBV7-8; unclear D gene. Looked up from germline, CDR1 is SGHVS and CDR2 is FQNEAQ. The CDR3 runs to 14 residues. Deletions cut 1 base from V and 2 bases from J, with 9 bases between. The CDR3 is CASSLVGVTYEQYF. DNA for the CDR3: TGTGCCAGCAGCTTAGTAGGAGTAACCTACGAGCAGTACTTC.

V usage is TRBV15 and J usage is TRBJ2-1; no clear D. CDR1 LNHNV and CDR2 YYDKDF come from the germline V gene (reference sequence). The V end lost 0 bases, the J end lost 6 bases, and 9 bases lay between the germline ends. The CDR3 sequence is 14 residues long. CDR3 nucleotide sequence: TGTGCCACCAGCAGAGATGCTAGTGGCAATGAGCAGTTCTTC. This encodes CATSRDASGNEQFF.

The gene calls are TRBV28 and TRBJ2-7; the D gene is possibly TRBD1 (6 bases). CDR3 length: 13 residues. Between the trimmed V and J ends, which lost 7 bases and 6 bases, there was a span of 16 bases. Germline CDR1 and CDR2: MDHEN and SYDVKM. CDR3 sequence reads: CASTPGHAFEQYF. DNA of the CDR3: TGTGCCAGCACCCCGGGACACGCTTTCGAGCAGTACTTC.

The CDR3 DNA sequence: TGTGCCAGCAGTTTATTTGCCGGGGAGCTGTTTTTT. It specifies CASSLFAGELFF. The chain is built from TRBV27 and TRBJ2-2; no clear D. CDR1 and CDR2 from the germline V gene are MNHEY and SMNVEV (reference sequence). V gave up 1 base and J gave up 6 bases, with 3 bases separating them. The CDR3 loop spans 12 amino acids.

This chain links TRBV13 with TRBJ1-1; D uncertain. From germline, CDR1 is PRHDT and CDR2 FYEKMQ (reference sequence). Trimming took 1 base from V and 5 from J, leaving 8 bases between them. The CDR3 loop spans 13 amino acids. For the CDR3, the DNA is TGTGCCAGCAGCTTAGTATCGGGGACTGAAGCTTTCTTT. This gives the protein CASSLVSGTEAFF.

The chain carries TRBV6-5 and TRBJ2-7; TRBD2 matches at 8 bases. Germline V gene data show CDR1 as MNHEY and CDR2 as SVGAGI. V trimming: 2 bases; J trimming: 2 bases; junction bases outside the gene matches: 8. The CDR3 runs 16 residues. The CDR3 protein is CASSYPVREETYEQYF. The CDR3 DNA follows: TGTGCCAGCAGTTACCCCGTGCGGGAGGAAACCTACGAGCAGTACTTC.

This chain uses TRBV7-8 with TRBJ2-7, with 11 bases fitting TRBD2. V shed 0 bases, J shed 5 bases, and the junction held 0 bases outside the gene matches. The CDR3 is 14 residues long. Germline-derived CDR1 and CDR2 are SGHVS and FQNEAQ. CDR3 coding DNA: TGTGCCAGCAGCTTAGCGGGACTAGCGGACGAGCAGTACTTC. This encodes CASSLAGLADEQYF.

V and J are TRBV9 and TRBJ2-1, with 12 bases matching TRBD2. Germline V gene lookup returns CDR1 SGDLS and CDR2 YYNGEE. The CDR3 contains 16 residues. With V trimmed by 4 bases and J by 3 bases, 5 bases remained unmatched. CDR3 protein: CASSPPTSGSYNEQFF. DNA of the CDR3: TGTGCCAGCAGCCCCCCGACTAGCGGGAGCTACAATGAGCAGTTCTTC.

The chain recombines TRBV4-1 with TRBJ2-7; D uncertain. V lost 0 bases and J lost 2, with 11 bases in between. The CDR3 loop spans 15 amino acids. Germline CDR1 reads MGHRA; CDR2 reads YSYEKL. The CDR3 spells CASSQDKGMAYEQYF. The CDR3 DNA sequence: TGCGCCAGCAGCCAAGATAAAGGGATGGCCTACGAGCAGTACTTC.

This chain uses TRBV14 with TRBJ2-7; TRBD1 agrees at 7 bases. V lost 4 bases to trimming and J lost 3 bases; unmatched junction nucleotides: 9. The CDR3 is 15 amino acids. Per the germline V gene, CDR1 is SGHDN and CDR2 is FVKESK. The CDR3, as DNA: TGTGCCAGCAGCCCGATGGACCGACAGGGCTACGAGCAGTACTTC. Its protein is CASSPMDRQGYEQYF.

This clone was detected once. The chain recombines TRBV7-9 with TRBJ2-1; 7 positions agree with TRBD1. The length of the CDR3 is 15 residues. V was pared by 5 bases and J by 7 bases, with 11 bases of the junction left unmatched. Per germline, CDR1 SEHNR and CDR2 FQNEAQ (reference sequence). The CDR3 protein is CASSKTGALGNEQFF. CDR3 bases: TGTGCCAGCAGCAAAACAGGGGCCCTCGGGAATGAGCAGTTCTTC.

The gene calls are TRBV28 and TRBJ1-5; D call uncertain. Trimming removed 5 bases from V and 0 bases from J, with 8 bases in between. The germline CDR1 and CDR2 sequences are MDHEN and SYDVKM. This CDR3 is 14 amino acids long. CDR3 nucleotides: TGTGCCAGCAGTCAATTGGATAGCAATCAGCCCCAGCATTTT. Protein: CASSQLDSNQPQHF.

As regards this clone: One end of the junction is discordant with germline, which a read error may explain. This rearrangement joins TRBV7-8 to TRBJ1-5; 9 bases map to TRBD1. This CDR3 is built from 12 residues. Germline V lookup: CDR1 SGHVS, CDR2 FQNEAQ. The CDR3, as DNA: TGTGCCAGCAGCCAGGGACAGGGCCGGTTTTATTTT. The encoded protein is CASSQGQGRFYF.

The V gene is TRBV11-3, the J gene TRBJ2-1, with 8 nucleotides matching TRBD2. This CDR3 spans 16 amino acids. V lost 5 bases to trimming and J lost 7 bases; unmatched junction nucleotides: 13. Germline CDR1 SGHNT, CDR2 YENEEA. In DNA, the CDR3 is TGTGCCAGCAGCCCGCCCCGGAGCGGGAGTTTTAATGAGCAGTTCTTC. Its protein product is CASSPPRSGSFNEQFF.